This T cell receptor (beta chain) was sequenced during a study of CD49a tissue-resident CD8 T cells in human skin (dated by TCRdb to about 2017). With respect to the entire study: Tissue-resident memory CD8+ T cell subsets in human skin, defined by CD49a, CD69 and CD103 expression, were examined in the study.

Library creation used the immunoSEQ multiplex PCR assay. The authors' analysis ran thus. TCR V beta family usage frequencies were compared across the sorted blood, dermal and epidermal CD8+ T cell populations. TCRdb provides this immuneACCESS table in a form limited to in-frame rearrangements. Some clones are lacking; in checked studies, under half of them reflect an unresolved V gene, and why the rest are absent is not known. The V and J calls and the clone size are those of that table, but D and trimming were determined from the DNA. Present in this sample are 1,000 or so clones, 65% to 75% of which were seen just once. In total, the top ten clones hold approximately 22% of the sample. For four to six healthy donors, CD8+ T cells were sorted from blood, dermis and epidermis, and the TCR beta CDR3 regions of these cells were analysed. Both blood and skin samples were provided by each TCR-sequenced donor, and all TCR-sequenced donors were healthy individuals. Sorting was used to isolate CD8+ T cell populations prior to TCR beta sequencing. Before any analysis of T cells, the skin was split into dermal and epidermal compartments.

From the cysteine through the phenylalanine, the CDR3 covers 16 amino acids. Only CDR3 DNA is held: 48 bases, read in frame from base 1. Sequences MGHRA (CDR1) and YSYEKL (CDR2) are obtained from the germline V gene. V ends up 2 bases short and J 5 bases short, with an unmatched junction base count of 9. Concerning this clone: Its antigen is currently not known. Base qualities are missing; no much larger clone stands one base away.

The source material was CD103- CD8+ T cells sorted from skin dermis. The V and J segments used are TRBV4-1 and TRBJ1-2; 9 central nucleotides agree with TRBD1. The receptor was isolated from a human donor in good health. The donor label of this sample is uncertain. The CDR3 region has the sequence CASSQSTWGTGYGYTF. DNA sequence: TGCGCCAGCAGCCAATCTACGTGGGGGACAGGGTATGGCTACACCTTC.